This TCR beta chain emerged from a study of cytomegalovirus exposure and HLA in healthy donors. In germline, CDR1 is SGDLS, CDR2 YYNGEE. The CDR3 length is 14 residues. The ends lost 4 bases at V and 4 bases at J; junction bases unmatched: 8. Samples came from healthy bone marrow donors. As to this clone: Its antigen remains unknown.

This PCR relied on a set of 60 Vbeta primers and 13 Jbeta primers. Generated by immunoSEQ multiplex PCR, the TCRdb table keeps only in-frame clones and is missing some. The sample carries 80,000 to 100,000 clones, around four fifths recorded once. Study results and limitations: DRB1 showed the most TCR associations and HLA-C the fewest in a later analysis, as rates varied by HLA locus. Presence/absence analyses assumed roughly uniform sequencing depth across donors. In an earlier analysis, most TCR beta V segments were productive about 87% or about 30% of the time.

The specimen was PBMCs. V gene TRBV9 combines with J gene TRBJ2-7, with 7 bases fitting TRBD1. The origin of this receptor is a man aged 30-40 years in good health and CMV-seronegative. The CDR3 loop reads CASSTGTATYEQYF. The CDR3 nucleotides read TGTGCCAGCAGCACAGGGACAGCCACATACGAGCAGTACTTC.